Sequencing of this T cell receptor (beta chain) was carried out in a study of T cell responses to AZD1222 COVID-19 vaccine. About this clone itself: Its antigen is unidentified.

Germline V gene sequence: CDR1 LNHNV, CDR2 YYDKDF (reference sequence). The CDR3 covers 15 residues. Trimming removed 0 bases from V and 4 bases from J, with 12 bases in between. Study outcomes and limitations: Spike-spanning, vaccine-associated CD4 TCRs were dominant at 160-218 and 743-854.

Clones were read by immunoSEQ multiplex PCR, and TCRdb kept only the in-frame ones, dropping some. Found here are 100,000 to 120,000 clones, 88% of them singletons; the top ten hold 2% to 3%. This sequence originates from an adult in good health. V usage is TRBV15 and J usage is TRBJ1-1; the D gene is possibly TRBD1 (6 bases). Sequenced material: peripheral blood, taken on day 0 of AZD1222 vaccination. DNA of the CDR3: TGTGCCACCAGCAGAGAACCGGGGGCAGGCACTGAAGCTTTCTTT. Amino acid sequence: CATSREPGAGTEAFF.